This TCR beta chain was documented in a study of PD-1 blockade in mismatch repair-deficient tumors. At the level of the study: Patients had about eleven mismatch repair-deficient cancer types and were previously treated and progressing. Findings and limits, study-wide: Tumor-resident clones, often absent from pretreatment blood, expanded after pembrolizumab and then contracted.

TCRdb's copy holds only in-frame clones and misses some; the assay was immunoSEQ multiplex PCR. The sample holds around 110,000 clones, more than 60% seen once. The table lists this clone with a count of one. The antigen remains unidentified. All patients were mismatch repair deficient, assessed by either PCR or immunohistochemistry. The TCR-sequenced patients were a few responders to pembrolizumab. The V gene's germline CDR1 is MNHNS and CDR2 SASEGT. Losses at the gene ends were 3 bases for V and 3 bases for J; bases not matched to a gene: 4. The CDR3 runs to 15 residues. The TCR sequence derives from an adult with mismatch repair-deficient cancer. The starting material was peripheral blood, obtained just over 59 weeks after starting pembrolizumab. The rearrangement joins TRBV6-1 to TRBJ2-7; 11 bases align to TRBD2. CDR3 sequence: CASSDPSGRNYEQYF. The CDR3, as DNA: TGTGCCAGCAGTGATCCTAGCGGGAGGAACTACGAGCAGTACTTC.